What follows is one TCR beta chain and its context. As handled by the study authors: Reference gene primer amplification in the assay estimated nucleated cell counts. Assay used: immunoSEQ multiplex PCR; TCRdb lists only in-frame clones, some missing. The V and J calls and the clone size are those of that table, but D and trimming were determined from the DNA. The sample holds some 310,000 clones, more than 75% seen once. The data derive from a study of blood T cell repertoires in COVID-19. CDR3 length equals 13 residues. V lost 3 bases to trimming and J lost 9 bases, with 12 bases between them. Germline CDR1 is MDHEN and CDR2 is SYDVKM.

The TCR originated in a man in his fifties or sixties with active or convalescent COVID-19. The V and J genes are TRBV28 and TRBJ1-5; D gene ambiguous. Sequencing input: peripheral blood. CDR3 sequence: CASSFYTPGPQHF. In DNA, the CDR3 is TGTGCCAGCAGTTTTTACACCCCGGGGCCCCAGCATTTT.